These 27 T cell receptor beta chains were all obtained from the same sample, sequenced in a study of shared clonotypes between healthy human individuals. Libraries were prepared by immunoSEQ multiplex PCR; TCRdb keeps only in-frame clonotypes and omits some of them. The repertoire holds 530,000 or so clones, with 75% to 80% as singletons. Input material: PBMCs. The receptors derive from a woman aged 40 to 49 in good health. Some clones in this sample may be carry-over from other donors' samples.

The chain combines TRBV2 with TRBJ2-1, with D perhaps matching TRBD1 (6 bases). CDR3 length equals 15 residues. Looked up from germline, CDR1 is SNHLY and CDR2 is FYNNEI. Trimming stripped 1 base from V and 3 bases from J, with 10 bases between. The CDR3 reads CASSEVEGVYNEQFF. CDR3 coding DNA: TGTGCCAGCAGTGAAGTTGAGGGGGTCTACAATGAGCAGTTCTTC.

The chain joins TRBV27 to TRBJ2-3; D is unclear. In germline, CDR1 is MNHEY, CDR2 SMNVEV (reference sequence). V lost 5 bases, J lost 4 bases, and 10 bases lay in between. The CDR3 spans 13 residues. CDR3: CASSRRPADTQYF. The CDR3 DNA sequence: TGTGCCAGCAGTCGCCGTCCTGCAGATACGCAGTATTTT.

This clone was detected only a few times. The chain recombines TRBV28 with TRBJ1-5; 7 bases match TRBD1. V lost 4 bases and J lost 5; bases outside the gene matches: 11. Germline V gene lookup returns CDR1 MDHEN and CDR2 SYDVKM. CDR3 size: 16 residues. Here the CDR3 DNA reads TGTGCCAGCAGTTGGTTCAGGGGGAAAACGGATCAGCCCCAGCATTTT. It yields the protein CASSWFRGKTDQPQHF.

This chain links TRBV11-3 with TRBJ2-7; tentative D call: TRBD1 (6 bases). From germline, CDR1 is SGHNT and CDR2 YENEEA. The CDR3 extends over 12 amino acids. The germline V and J ends were trimmed by 5 bases and 6 bases, with 11 bases remaining between them. CDR3 loop: CASSRVGGEQYF. The CDR3 DNA reads as TGTGCCAGCAGCCGTGTAGGGGGCGAGCAGTACTTC.

The V gene is TRBV28, the J gene TRBJ1-1; D might be TRBD1 (5 bases). From germline, CDR1 is MDHEN and CDR2 SYDVKM. The CDR3 consists of 14 residues. V lost 6 bases and J 5 bases, leaving 16 bases between the germline ends. The CDR3 loop reads CASSLAQGYTEAFF. The DNA for the CDR3 is TGTGCCAGCAGCCTCGCGCAGGGATATACTGAAGCTTTCTTT. Together with reference TRBV28 and TRBJ1-1, the CDR3 gives the full variable domain: DVKVTQSSRYLVKRTGEKVFLECVQDMDHENMFWYRQDPGLGLRLIYFSYDVKMKEKGDIPEGYSVSREKKERFSLILESASTNQTSMYLCASSLAQGYTEAFFGQGTRLTVV.

The rearrangement links TRBV6-6 to TRBJ1-4; weak D call: TRBD1 (5 bases). The V and J ends lost 0 bases and 8 bases respectively, with 16 bases between them. CDR1 and CDR2 (germline): MNHNY, SVGAGI (reference sequence). The CDR3 runs 16 residues. In DNA, the CDR3 is TGTGCCAGCAGTTACTCCGGGGGAGGGACCGGGGAAAAACTGTTTTTT. Its protein product is CASSYSGGGTGEKLFF.

The rearrangement joins TRBV27 to TRBJ1-5; D possibly corresponds to TRBD1 (6 bases). This CDR3 has 14 amino acids. Trimming stripped 0 bases from V and 8 bases from J, with 11 bases between. Germline values: CDR1 MNHEY, CDR2 SMNVEV (reference sequence). The CDR3 here is CASSLSTGLEPQHF. DNA of the CDR3: TGTGCCAGCAGTTTATCCACAGGGCTTGAGCCCCAGCATTTT.

This rearrangement joins TRBV4-3 to TRBJ1-2; D perhaps matches TRBD1 (6 bases). The V end lost 3 bases, the J end lost 5 bases, and 19 bases lay between the germline ends. This CDR3 region has 16 residues. Germline loops: CDR1 LGHNA, CDR2 YSLEER. The CDR3 DNA reads as TGCGCCAGCAGCCAGATATCCTCGGGAGGGGGGTATGGCTACACCTTC. Its protein is CASSQISSGGGYGYTF.

The chain links TRBV18 to TRBJ2-1; 11 positions match TRBD2. The CDR3 totals 16 residues. CDR1 and CDR2 from the germline V gene are KGHSH and LQKENI. After removal of 0 bases from V and 5 bases from J, the junction contained 3 bases not matched to a gene. CDR3 sequence (DNA): TGTGCCAGCTCACCACCTCTACTAGCGGGAGACAATGAGCAGTTCTTC. This translates into CASSPPLLAGDNEQFF.

The chain has TRBV5-1 and TRBJ2-7; D gene uncertain. Trimming cost V 6 bases and J 5 bases, with 9 bases left between them. Germline CDR1 SGHRS, CDR2 YFSETQ. This CDR3 comprises 11 residues. In nucleotides, the CDR3 is TGCGCCAGCATGGGTGCCCACGAGCAGTACTTC. It translates to CASMGAHEQYF.

This CDR3 reads CASSMGLAGFYEQYF. CDR3 coding DNA: TGTGCCAGCAGCATGGGACTAGCGGGATTCTACGAGCAGTACTTC. The chain joins TRBV5-4 to TRBJ2-7, with TRBD2 matching 13 bases. Germline assignment: CDR1 SGHNT and CDR2 YYREEE (reference sequence). Trimming at V came to 4 bases and at J to 3 bases, leaving 4 bases not matched to a gene. The CDR3 extends over 15 amino acids. Full variable domain (missing parts from reference TRBV5-4 and TRBJ2-7): ETGVTQSPTHLIKTRGQQVTLRCSSQSGHNTVSWYQQALGQGPQFIFQYYREEENGRGNFPPRFSGLQFPNYSSELNVNALELDDSALYLCASSMGLAGFYEQYFGPGTRLTVT.

The V gene is TRBV28, the J gene TRBJ1-1; 9 nucleotides match TRBD1. Germline V gene lookup returns CDR1 MDHEN and CDR2 SYDVKM. CDR3 length equals 14 residues. Trimming took 5 bases from V and 7 from J; bases not matched to a gene: 8. DNA for the CDR3: TGTGCCAGCAGTCAAAACAGGGGGCGAGGTGAAGCTTTCTTT. This codes for CASSQNRGRGEAFF.

This clone showed up many times. The CDR3 loop is CASSPRDRVYNEQFF. For the CDR3, the DNA is TGTGCCAGCAGCCCCCGGGACAGGGTGTACAATGAGCAGTTCTTC. The J gene is TRBJ2-1, the V gene TRBV9; 9 positions match TRBD1. The CDR3 runs to 15 residues. J was trimmed by 4 bases and V by 4 bases; bases with no gene match: 6. Germline V gene sequence: CDR1 SGDLS, CDR2 YYNGEE.

The sample holds one count of this clone. The rearrangement uses TRBV19 and TRBJ2-1; TRBD2 agrees at 13 bases. CDR1 is LNHDA, CDR2 SQIVND, per germline (reference sequence). J lost 7 bases, V lost 3 bases, and 3 bases had no gene match. This CDR3 region has 15 residues. Here the CDR3 reads CASSIGLAGENEQFF. CDR3 coding DNA: TGTGCCAGTAGTATCGGACTAGCGGGGGAGAATGAGCAGTTCTTC.

The V call is TRBV18, the J call TRBJ2-7, with D unclear. Germline loops: CDR1 KGHSH, CDR2 LQKENI. CDR3 length: 14 residues. Trimming left V 1 base short and J 2 bases short, with 9 bases between. This CDR3 reads CASSPRHDAYEQYF. As DNA, the CDR3 is TGTGCCAGCTCACCACGACATGATGCCTACGAGCAGTACTTC. Looking up the rest from reference TRBV18 and TRBJ2-7 gives the full variable domain: NAGVMQNPRHLVRRRGQEARLRCSPMKGHSHVYWYRQLPEEGLKFMVYLQKENIIDESGMPKERFSAEFPKEGPSILRIQQVVRGDSAAYFCASSPRHDAYEQYFGPGTRLTVT.

This rearrangement joins TRBV19 to TRBJ2-1; TRBD1 aligns across 11 bases. Germline lookup yields CDR1 LNHDA and CDR2 SQIVND (reference sequence). The CDR3 is made up of 15 amino acids. J was trimmed by 10 bases and V by 3 bases; bases with no gene match: 8. CDR3 nucleotide sequence: TGTGCCAGTAGTATTCGGGGGACAGGGGGACTAGAGCAGTTCTTC. Protein: CASSIRGTGGLEQFF.

The chain links TRBV27 to TRBJ2-5; the D gene is possibly TRBD1 (5 bases). Germline V gives CDR1 MNHEY, CDR2 SMNVEV (reference sequence). The CDR3 spans 13 residues. The V end lost 6 bases, the J end lost 0 bases, and 8 bases lay between the germline ends. CDR3: CASSNRYQETQYF. In DNA form, the CDR3 reads TGTGCCAGCAGCAACAGGTACCAAGAGACCCAGTACTTC.

This chain links TRBV28 with TRBJ2-7; 11 positions match TRBD1. J gave up 2 bases and V 2 bases, and 5 bases lay outside the gene matches. CDR1 MDHEN and CDR2 SYDVKM come from the germline V gene. The CDR3 loop spans 16 amino acids. In nucleotides, the CDR3 is TGTGCCAGCAGTTTACTTCCGGGACAGGGGGCCTACGAGCAGTACTTC. Translation gives CASSLLPGQGAYEQYF.

Many counts were recorded for this clone. This sequence joins TRBV25-1 and TRBJ2-1, with a tentative D call TRBD2 (6 bases). The CDR3 totals 15 residues. V was clipped by 3 bases and J by 3 bases, with 12 bases between them. From germline, CDR1 is MGHDK and CDR2 SYGVNS. CDR3: CASSEEGPGYNEQFF. The DNA of the CDR3 is TGTGCCAGCAGTGAGGAGGGGCCCGGCTACAATGAGCAGTTCTTC.

This rearrangement joins TRBV9 to TRBJ2-7; D uncertain. The CDR3 runs 13 residues. The germline CDR1 and CDR2 sequences are SGDLS and YYNGEE. V was clipped by 0 bases and J by 6 bases, with 10 bases between them. CDR3 in amino acids: CASSVVWASEQYF. CDR3 DNA: TGTGCCAGCAGCGTAGTTTGGGCGTCCGAGCAGTACTTC.

Comment on this clone: A read error may produce the germline difference seen at one junction end. This chain joins TRBV5-8 and TRBJ2-7, with 7 positions matching TRBD2. Looked up from germline, CDR1 is SGHTS and CDR2 is YDEGEE. The CDR3 has 14 residues. The CDR3 sequence: CASSLVTRGSGLFF. CDR3 sequence (DNA): TGTGCCAGCAGCTTGGTGACAAGGGGTTCGGGACTATTTTTC.

This clone was recorded once. This sequence joins TRBV14 and TRBJ2-7, with TRBD1 identical over 12 bases. CDR1 SGHDN and CDR2 FVKESK come from the germline V gene. The V segment lost 2 bases and the J segment 4 bases; nucleotides outside the gene matches: 9. The CDR3 runs to 17 residues. The CDR3 nucleotides are TGTGCCAGCAGCCAAAGTAGCGGGACAGGGGGCGCGTACGAGCAGTACTTC. Protein sequence: CASSQSSGTGGAYEQYF.

There are a few counts of this clone. CDR3: CASSTVSNQPQHF. The CDR3 DNA sequence: TGTGCCAGCAGTACCGTTAGCAATCAGCCCCAGCATTTT. This sequence joins TRBV11-2 and TRBJ1-5, with D uncertain. The CDR3 runs 13 residues. Germline values: CDR1 SGHAT, CDR2 FQNNGV. Trimming took 6 bases from V and 0 from J, leaving 6 bases between them.

This clone came up a few times. This rearrangement joins TRBV5-1 to TRBJ2-1; the match to TRBD1 covers 9 bases. Germline loops: CDR1 SGHRS, CDR2 YFSETQ. This CDR3 is built from 14 residues. With V trimmed by 5 bases and J by 6 bases, 6 bases remained unmatched. The CDR3 spells CASSMGTGFNEQFF. The DNA of the CDR3 is TGCGCCAGCAGTATGGGGACAGGGTTCAATGAGCAGTTCTTC. Variable domain in full (rest from reference TRBV5-1 and TRBJ2-1): KAGVTQTPRYLIKTRGQQVTLSCSPISGHRSVSWYQQTPGQGLQFLFEYFSETQRNKGNFPGRFSGRQFSNSRSEMNVSTLELGDSALYLCASSMGTGFNEQFFGPGTRLTVL.

In this sample, this clone turned up once. The V call is TRBV15, the J call TRBJ2-7; TRBD2 matches at 8 bases. The V gene end was trimmed by 3 bases and the J gene end by 4 bases; junction bases not matched to a gene: 5. The germline V gene encodes CDR1 LNHNV and CDR2 YYDKDF (reference sequence). This CDR3 has 14 residues. CDR3 region: CATSSLSGKYEQYF. The CDR3 region has the DNA TGTGCCACCAGCAGCCTTAGCGGGAAATACGAGCAGTACTTC. The whole variable domain, filled in from reference TRBV15 and TRBJ2-7, reads DAMVIQNPRYQVTQFGKPVTLSCSQTLNHNVMYWYQQKSSQAPKLLFHYYDKDFNNEADTPDNFQSRRPNTSFCFLDIRSPGLGDTAMYLCATSSLSGKYEQYFGPGTRLTVT.

The chain recombines TRBV5-1 with TRBJ2-5, with a tentative D call TRBD1 (8 bases). The CDR3 sequence is 15 residues long. Germline CDR1 is SGHRS and CDR2 is YFSETQ. The V gene lost 4 bases and the J gene lost 5 bases, with 18 bases spanning the gap. This chain's CDR3 is CASSQIGQGGETQYF. The CDR3 coding sequence is TGCGCCAGCAGCCAAATCGGACAGGGAGGGGAGACCCAGTACTTC. Using reference TRBV5-1 and TRBJ2-5 for the parts outside the CDR3, the full variable domain is KAGVTQTPRYLIKTRGQQVTLSCSPISGHRSVSWYQQTPGQGLQFLFEYFSETQRNKGNFPGRFSGRQFSNSRSEMNVSTLELGDSALYLCASSQIGQGGETQYFGPGTRLLVL.

This chain connects TRBV27 to TRBJ1-1; D might be TRBD1 (5 bases). CDR3 size: 14 residues. Germline V lookup: CDR1 MNHEY, CDR2 SMNVEV (reference sequence). The V end lost 5 bases, the J end lost 4 bases, and 14 bases lay between the germline ends. This CDR3 is CASSRSGVLTEAFF. Here the CDR3 DNA reads TGTGCCAGCAGTCGTTCGGGGGTTCTCACTGAAGCTTTCTTT.